Listed below are T cell receptor beta chains from one sample, sequenced in a study of identical twins. In TCRdb, the 5' RACE reads were re-called with MiXCR into one record per CDR3 protein. The sample includes 200,000 to 250,000 distinct CDR3 sequences, around 7% of them seen just once. This sample also appeared in a second study, on yellow fever vaccine responses in identical twins.

The sample was memory (CD45RO+) T cells sorted from blood. All receptors derive from a woman aged 18 to 35 in good health. Each CDR3 is given with its conserved first and last residue. D genes are given only for firm matches. Not all rows give a size; the values are once, few, many and, for expanded clones, a class.

J | D | V | size | DNA | CDR3
TRBJ2-2 | - | TRBV27 | few | TGTGCCAGCAGTCGATGGGGGAGGGGACAAGACACCGGGGAGCTGTTTTTT | CASSRWGRGQDTGELFF
TRBJ2-7 | TRBD2 | TRBV27 | few | TGTGCCAGCGCGGCGGGGGGGGGAGAGCAGTACTTC | CASAAGGGEQYF
TRBJ1-6 | - | TRBV6-1 | - | TGTGCCAGCAGTCCATCGACACCGTATAATTCACCCCTCCACTTT | CASSPSTPYNSPLHF
TRBJ1-4 | - | TRBV5-1 | - | TGCGCCAGCAGCTTGGAAGGGGGAGGTGAAAAACTGTTTTTT | CASSLEGGGEKLFF
TRBJ2-1 | TRBD2 | TRBV6-1 | - | TGTGCCAGCGTGATGACTAGCGGGACCTACAATGAGCAGTTCTTC | CASVMTSGTYNEQFF
TRBJ2-1 | TRBD2 | TRBV4-1 | few | TGCGCCAGCAGCCAGTCTCTGATGGCGGGAGGCTACAATGAGCAGTTCTTC | CASSQSLMAGGYNEQFF
TRBJ2-2 | TRBD2 | TRBV7-2 | many | TGTGCCAGCAGCCGCTCTAGCGGGGAGTACACCGGGGAGCTGTTTTTT | CASSRSSGEYTGELFF
TRBJ2-2 | TRBD1 | TRBV5-5 | - | TGTGCCAGCAGCTTCCAAACAGGGGGCTTGGGGGAGCTGTTTTTT | CASSFQTGGLGELFF
TRBJ2-1 | TRBD2 | TRBV5-6 | few | TGTGCCAGCAGCCACGCTGGGCGGGAGGTCTACAATGAGCAGTTCTTC | CASSHAGREVYNEQFF
TRBJ1-6 | - | TRBV3-1 | many | TGTGCCAGCAGCGCCGGACAGAATAATTCACCCCTCCACTTT | CASSAGQNNSPLHF
TRBJ2-2 | TRBD1 | TRBV2 | many | TGTGCCAGCAGAGGACAGGGGGACACCGGGGAGCTGTTTTTT | CASRGQGDTGELFF
TRBJ1-3 | - | TRBV12-3/TRBV12-4 | many | TGTGCCAGCAGTCGGGCAACGGCTGAATGGGGGAGACCCGGAAACACCATATATTTT | CASSRATAEWGRPGNTIYF
TRBJ2-2 | - | TRBV28 | - | TGTGCTAGCGCTCGGAACACCGGGGAGCTGTTTTTT | CASARNTGELFF
TRBJ2-2 | TRBD2 | TRBV7-2 | - | TGTGCCAGCAGCTTAGATAGCGGGATTGGTACCGGGGAGCTGTTTTTT | CASSLDSGIGTGELFF
TRBJ2-1 | TRBD1 | TRBV10-3 | many | TGTGCCATCAGTGGGAGGGACAGGGGCGATGAGCAGTTCTTC | CAISGRDRGDEQFF
TRBJ2-7 | TRBD1 | TRBV27 | - | TGTGCCAGCAGTTCCACCTCGCGGGACAGGGGGAGGTACGAGCAGTACTTC | CASSSTSRDRGRYEQYF
TRBJ2-1 | - | TRBV11-3 | few | TGTGCCAGCAGCCTCAATATCGGGAAGTACAATGAGCAGTTCTTC | CASSLNIGKYNEQFF
TRBJ2-1 | TRBD2 | TRBV10-2 | few | TGCGCCACGAGAGGACTAGCCAACCTCAATGAGCAGTTCTTC | CATRGLANLNEQFF
TRBJ2-7 | TRBD2 | TRBV11-2 | - | TGTGCCAGCAGCTTGGGACTAGCGGGAGGCCTGGATAGGGGCGAGCAGTACTTC | CASSLGLAGGLDRGEQYF
TRBJ2-1 | TRBD2 | TRBV5-1 | many | TGCGCCAGCAGCTTGGATGGCGGGGGGCGTATTAATGAGCAGTTCTTC | CASSLDGGGRINEQFF
TRBJ2-3 | - | TRBV24-1 | many | TGTGCCACCAGTGGGCCTTCGGGGCCGGATACGCAGTATTTT | CATSGPSGPDTQYF
TRBJ2-7 | TRBD2 | TRBV13 | - | TGTGCCAGCAGCGGAGGACTAGCGGGGAGATACGAGCAGTACTTC | CASSGGLAGRYEQYF
TRBJ2-5 | - | TRBV7-8 | few | TGTGCCAGCAGCTCTCGTCCTCGGGGGGCACTAGAAGAGACCCAGTACTTC | CASSSRPRGALEETQYF
TRBJ2-1 | TRBD2 | TRBV3-1 | few | TGTGCCAGCAGCCCGGTTGGCGGGAGGGTCTACAATGAGCAGTTCTTC | CASSPVGGRVYNEQFF
TRBJ2-1 | TRBD2 | TRBV2 | many | TGTGCCTCAACCCCCCTAGCGGGAGGAGACAATGAGCAGTTCTTC | CASTPLAGGDNEQFF
TRBJ2-1 | - | TRBV24-1 | - | TGTGCCACCAGTGATTCCCGCGGGCTAGCGGAGCAGTTCTTC | CATSDSRGLAEQFF
TRBJ2-3 | - | TRBV20-1 | - | TGCAGTGCCCAGAAAACAGATACGCAGTATTTT | CSAQKTDTQYF
TRBJ1-5 | TRBD1 | TRBV6-1 | many | TGTGCCAGCAGCACAGGGGGCGGGAATCAGCCCCAGCATTTT | CASSTGGGNQPQHF
TRBJ2-7 | - | TRBV3-1 | - | TGTGCCAGCAGCTTCACCCGGAGGGGCGGCCACGAGCAGTACTTC | CASSFTRRGGHEQYF
TRBJ2-5 | TRBD2 | TRBV20-1 | many | TGCAGTGCTAGAGGGGGGGACTTCTTGCCAGCGGGGGGGCCCCGGGAGACCCAGTACTTC | CSARGGDFLPAGGPRETQYF
TRBJ2-5 | - | TRBV4-1 | - | TGCGCCAGCAGCCCCGGAAGCTTCCAAGAGACCCAGTACTTC | CASSPGSFQETQYF
TRBJ2-1 | TRBD2 | TRBV12-3/TRBV12-4 | many | TGTGCCAGCAGTCCATTTTATAGCGGGAGAGGTAGTGAGCAGTTCTTC | CASSPFYSGRGSEQFF
TRBJ2-5 | - | TRBV6-1 | few | TGTGCCAGCAGTGAGACATTTCAAGAGACCCAGTACTTC | CASSETFQETQYF
TRBJ2-1 | TRBD2 | TRBV29-1 | - | TGCAGCGCAAAGACTAGCGGGGAACCCTACAATGAGCAGTTCTTC | CSAKTSGEPYNEQFF